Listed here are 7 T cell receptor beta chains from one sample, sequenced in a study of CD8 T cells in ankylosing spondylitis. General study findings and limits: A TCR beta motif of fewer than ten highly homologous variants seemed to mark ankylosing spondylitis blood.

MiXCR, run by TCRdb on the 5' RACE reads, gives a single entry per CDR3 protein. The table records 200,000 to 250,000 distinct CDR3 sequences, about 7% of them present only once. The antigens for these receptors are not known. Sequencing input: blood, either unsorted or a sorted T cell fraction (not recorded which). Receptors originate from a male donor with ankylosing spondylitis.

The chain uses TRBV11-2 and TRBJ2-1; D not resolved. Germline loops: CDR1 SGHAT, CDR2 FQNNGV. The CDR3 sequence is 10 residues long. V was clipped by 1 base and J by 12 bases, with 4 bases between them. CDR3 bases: TGTGCCAGCAGCTTAGTGGCGCAGTTCTTC. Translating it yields CASSLVAQFF.

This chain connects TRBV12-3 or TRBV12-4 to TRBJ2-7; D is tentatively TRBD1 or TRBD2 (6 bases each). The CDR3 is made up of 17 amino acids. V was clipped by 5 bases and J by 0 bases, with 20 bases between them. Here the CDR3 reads CASSPSRGDGVSYEQYF. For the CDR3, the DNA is TGTGCCAGCAGTCCGTCGAGGGGGGATGGGGTCTCCTACGAGCAGTACTTC.

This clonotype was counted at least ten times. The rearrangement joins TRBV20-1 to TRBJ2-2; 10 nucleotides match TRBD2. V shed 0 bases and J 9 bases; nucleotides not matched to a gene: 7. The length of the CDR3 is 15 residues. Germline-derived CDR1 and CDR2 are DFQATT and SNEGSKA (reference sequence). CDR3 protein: CSAREASGRPRELFF. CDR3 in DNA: TGCAGTGCTAGAGAGGCTAGCGGGAGACCTAGGGAGCTGTTTTTT.

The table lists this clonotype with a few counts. In nucleotides, the CDR3 is TGTGCCAGCAGCTTAGCAGAACTAGCGGGGGGACAGGATACGCAGTATTTT. Translated, it gives CASSLAELAGGQDTQYF. V is TRBV7-9 and J is TRBJ2-3; 12 bases fit TRBD2. The length of the CDR3 is 17 residues. Trimming at V came to 0 bases and at J to 6 bases, leaving 7 bases not matched to a gene. Germline V gene data show CDR1 as SEHNR and CDR2 as FQNEAQ (reference sequence).

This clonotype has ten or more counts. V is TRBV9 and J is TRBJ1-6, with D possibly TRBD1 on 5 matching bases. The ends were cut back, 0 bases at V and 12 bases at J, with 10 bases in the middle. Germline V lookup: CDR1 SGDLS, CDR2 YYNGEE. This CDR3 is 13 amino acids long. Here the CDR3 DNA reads TGTGCCAGCAGCGTAGCGGGGGAAATACCCCTCCACTTT. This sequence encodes CASSVAGEIPLHF.

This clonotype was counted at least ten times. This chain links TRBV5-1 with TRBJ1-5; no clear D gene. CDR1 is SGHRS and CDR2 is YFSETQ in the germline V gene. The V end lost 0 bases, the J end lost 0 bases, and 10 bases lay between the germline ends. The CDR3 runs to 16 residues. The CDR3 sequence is CASSLDIQNSNQPQHF. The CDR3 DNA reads TGCGCCAGCAGCTTGGATATCCAGAATAGCAATCAGCCCCAGCATTTT.

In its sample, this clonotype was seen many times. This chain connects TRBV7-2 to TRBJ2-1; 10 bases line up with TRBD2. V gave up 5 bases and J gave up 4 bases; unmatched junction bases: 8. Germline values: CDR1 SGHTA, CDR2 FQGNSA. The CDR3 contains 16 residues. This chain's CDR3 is CASSLLTSGVYNEQFF. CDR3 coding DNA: TGTGCCAGCAGCCTCCTAACTAGCGGGGTTTACAATGAGCAGTTCTTC.